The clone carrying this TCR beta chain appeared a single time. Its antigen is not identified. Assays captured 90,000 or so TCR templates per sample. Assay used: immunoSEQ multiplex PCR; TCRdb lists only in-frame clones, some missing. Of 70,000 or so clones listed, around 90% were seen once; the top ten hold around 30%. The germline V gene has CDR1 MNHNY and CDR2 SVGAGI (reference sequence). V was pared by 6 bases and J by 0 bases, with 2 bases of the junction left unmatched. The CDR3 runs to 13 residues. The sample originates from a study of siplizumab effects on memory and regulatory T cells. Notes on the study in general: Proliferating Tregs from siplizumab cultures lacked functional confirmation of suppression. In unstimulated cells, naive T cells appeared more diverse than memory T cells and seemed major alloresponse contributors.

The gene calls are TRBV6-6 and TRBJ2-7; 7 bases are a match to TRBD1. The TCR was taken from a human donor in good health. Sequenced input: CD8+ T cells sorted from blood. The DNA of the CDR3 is TGTGCCAGCAGCCCAGGGGGCTCCTACGAGCAGTACTTC. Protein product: CASSPGGSYEQYF.